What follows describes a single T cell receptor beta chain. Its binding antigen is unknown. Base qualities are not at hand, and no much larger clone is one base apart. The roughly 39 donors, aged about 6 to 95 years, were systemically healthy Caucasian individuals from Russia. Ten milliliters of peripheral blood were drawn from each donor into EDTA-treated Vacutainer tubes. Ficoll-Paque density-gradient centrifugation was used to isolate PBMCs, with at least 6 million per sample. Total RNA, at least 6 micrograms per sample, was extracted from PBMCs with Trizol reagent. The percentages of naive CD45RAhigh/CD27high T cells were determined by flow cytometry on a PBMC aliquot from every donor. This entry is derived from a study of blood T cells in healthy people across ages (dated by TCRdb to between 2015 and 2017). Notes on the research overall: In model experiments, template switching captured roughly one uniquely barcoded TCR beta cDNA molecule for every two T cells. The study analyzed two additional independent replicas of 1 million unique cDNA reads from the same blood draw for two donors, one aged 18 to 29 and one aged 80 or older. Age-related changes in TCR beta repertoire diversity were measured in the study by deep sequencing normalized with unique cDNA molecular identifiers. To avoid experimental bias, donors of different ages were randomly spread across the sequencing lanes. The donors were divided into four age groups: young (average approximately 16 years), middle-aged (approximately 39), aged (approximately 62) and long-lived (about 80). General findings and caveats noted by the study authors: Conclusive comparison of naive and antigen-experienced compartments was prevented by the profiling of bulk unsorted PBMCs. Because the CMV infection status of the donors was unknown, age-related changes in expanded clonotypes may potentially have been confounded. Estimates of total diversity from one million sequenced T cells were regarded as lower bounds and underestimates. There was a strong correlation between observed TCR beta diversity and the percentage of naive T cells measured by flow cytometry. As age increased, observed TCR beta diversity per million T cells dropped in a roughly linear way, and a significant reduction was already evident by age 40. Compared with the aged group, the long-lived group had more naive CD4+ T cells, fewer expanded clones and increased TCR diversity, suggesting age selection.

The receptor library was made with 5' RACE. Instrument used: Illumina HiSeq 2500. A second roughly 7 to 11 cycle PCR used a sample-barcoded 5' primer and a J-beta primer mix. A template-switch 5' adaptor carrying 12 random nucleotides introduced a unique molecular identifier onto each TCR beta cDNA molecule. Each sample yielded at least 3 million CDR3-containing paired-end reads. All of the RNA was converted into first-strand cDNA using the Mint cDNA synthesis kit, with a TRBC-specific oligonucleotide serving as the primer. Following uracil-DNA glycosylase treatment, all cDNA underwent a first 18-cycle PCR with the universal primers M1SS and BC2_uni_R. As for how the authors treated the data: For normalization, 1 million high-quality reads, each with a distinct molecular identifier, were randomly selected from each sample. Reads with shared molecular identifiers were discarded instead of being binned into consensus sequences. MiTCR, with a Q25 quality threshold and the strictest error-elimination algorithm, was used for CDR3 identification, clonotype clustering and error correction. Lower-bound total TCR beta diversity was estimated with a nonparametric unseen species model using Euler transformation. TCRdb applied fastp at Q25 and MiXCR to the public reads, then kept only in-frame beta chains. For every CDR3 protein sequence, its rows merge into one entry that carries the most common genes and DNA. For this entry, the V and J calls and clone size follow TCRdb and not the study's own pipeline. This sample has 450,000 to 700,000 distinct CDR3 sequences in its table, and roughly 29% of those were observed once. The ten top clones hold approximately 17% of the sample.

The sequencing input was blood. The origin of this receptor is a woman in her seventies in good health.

The CDR3 here reads CSALSLEVYNEQFF. The sequenced DNA is TGCAGTGCCCTCTCCTTGGAGGTCTACAATGAGCAGTTCTTC. The V and J segments used are TRBV20-1 and TRBJ2-1; a tentative D call is TRBD2 (5 bases match). CDR3 length: 14 amino acids, cysteine to phenylalanine. Of all the DNA, just the CDR3 is kept, 42 bases in frame from base 1. V is shortened by 6 bases, J by 3 bases, and the region joining them spans 15 bases. The germline V gene (reference sequence) supplies CDR1 DFQATT and CDR2 SNEGSKA.